The present TCR beta chain was sequenced within a study of blood T cells in healthy people across ages. Overall study findings and caveats: There was no known CMV status for donors, so expanded clonotype changes were possibly confounded.

This clonotype showed up just a few times. The target antigen is unknown. Next came a second PCR, run for roughly 6 to 11 cycles, which used a sample-barcoded 5' primer along with a J-beta primer mix. TCRdb analysed the 5' RACE reads with MiXCR anew, one entry per CDR3 protein. This table has around 1,600,000 distinct CDR3 sequences, roughly 43% appearing once. Per sample, no less than 5 micrograms of total RNA were extracted. This TCR was recovered from a woman under 30 in good health. Sequenced material: blood.

The CDR3 here is CASSQLTGLYSPLHF. Here the CDR3 DNA reads TGTGCCAGCAGCCAATTAACAGGGCTGTATTCACCCCTCCACTTT. J is TRBJ1-6 and V is TRBV14; maybe TRBD1 (6 bases). The V end lost 2 bases, the J end lost 8 bases, and 13 bases lay between the germline ends. There are 15 residues in the CDR3. The germline CDR1 and CDR2 sequences are SGHDN and FVKESK.